The rows below give T cell receptor beta chains drawn from one sample of a study of tumour-infiltrating T cells in Burkitt lymphoma. The protocol was immunoSEQ multiplex PCR, while the TCRdb copy is restricted to in-frame clones and leaves out a portion. The sample lists more than 45,000 clones, 31% seen once, with 2.5% to 3.5% in the top ten. The sequencing sample was made of tumor tissue. The source is a human donor with Burkitt lymphoma. The CDR3 runs from the conserved cysteine through the conserved F or W. The order of the fields is V gene, J gene, clone size, D gene, CDR3 DNA, CDR3 protein. D genes are given only for firm matches. Expanded clones get a size class; other rows say once, few or many, or leave the size out.

V: TRBV4-1
J: TRBJ1-2
size: few
D: -
DNA: TGCGCCAGCCGACCTGGACAGTCATCCCATGGCTACACCTTC
CDR3: CASRPGQSSHGYTF

V: TRBV5-1
J: TRBJ1-4
size: few
D: -
DNA: TGCGCCAGCAGCGTGGGAGTTAATGAAAAACTGTTTTTT
CDR3: CASSVGVNEKLFF

V: TRBV5-1
J: TRBJ1-6
size: -
D: -
DNA: TGCGCCAGCAGCTTGGCGGAGGGGGACACCGATAATTCACCCCTCCACTTT
CDR3: CASSLAEGDTDNSPLHF

V: TRBV5-4
J: TRBJ2-5
size: few
D: -
DNA: TGTGCCAGCAGCCAAGAAATCCAGGGAGAGACCCAGTACTTC
CDR3: CASSQEIQGETQYF

V: TRBV12-5
J: TRBJ2-2
size: few
D: TRBD1
DNA: TGTGCTAGTGGTACCGGGACAGTCTCTGGGGAGCTGTTTTTT
CDR3: CASGTGTVSGELFF

V: TRBV6-1
J: TRBJ2-5
size: few
D: -
DNA: TGTGCCAGCAGTGAAGGGGCAGACGGACAGCAAGAGACCCAGTACTTC
CDR3: CASSEGADGQQETQYF

V: TRBV6-5
J: TRBJ1-5
size: few
D: -
DNA: TGTGCCAGCCGCCAGGGCTACAATCAGCCCCAGCATTTT
CDR3: CASRQGYNQPQHF

V: TRBV6-5
J: TRBJ2-5
size: few
D: -
DNA: TGTGCCAGCAGGGGCCCTTTCGGGGCCATGGAGACCCAGTACTTC
CDR3: CASRGPFGAMETQYF

V: TRBV5-1
J: TRBJ2-2
size: -
D: -
DNA: TGCGCCAGCAGTTTGGACAGCGGCACCGGGGAGCTGTTTTTT
CDR3: CASSLDSGTGELFF

V: TRBV19
J: TRBJ1-2
size: -
D: TRBD1
DNA: TGTGCCAGTAGTATAGAAATGGACAGGGGTGGCTACACCTTC
CDR3: CASSIEMDRGGYTF

V: TRBV5-4
J: TRBJ2-5
size: -
D: -
DNA: TGTGCCAGCAGCTTGGCATCCAATAAAGAGACCCAGTACTTC
CDR3: CASSLASNKETQYF

V: TRBV7-9
J: TRBJ2-2
size: few
D: -
DNA: TGTGCCAGCAGCTTGAACACCGGGGAGCTGTTTTTT
CDR3: CASSLNTGELFF

V: TRBV9
J: TRBJ2-5
size: -
D: -
DNA: TGTGCCAGCAGCGTAGAACCCCTAGCGCTTCAAGAGACCCAGTACTTC
CDR3: CASSVEPLALQETQYF

V: TRBV4-2
J: TRBJ2-2
size: -
D: -
DNA: TGTGCCAGCAGCCAAGGGACGGGTCTGAACACCGGGGAGCTGTTTTTT
CDR3: CASSQGTGLNTGELFF

V: TRBV5-6
J: TRBJ2-5
size: -
D: TRBD2
DNA: TGTGCCAGCAGCTTGAGGGCTAGCGGGGGGCCGGAGACCCAGTACTTC
CDR3: CASSLRASGGPETQYF

V: TRBV19
J: TRBJ1-5
size: -
D: TRBD1
DNA: TGTGCCAGTAGTCCCGATTATCAGGGGGGAAGGTATCAGCCCCAGCATTTT
CDR3: CASSPDYQGGRYQPQHF

V: TRBV10-3
J: TRBJ1-5
size: -
D: -
DNA: TGTGCCATCAGCGGACAGAGCGATCAGCCCCAGCATTTT
CDR3: CAISGQSDQPQHF

V: TRBV15
J: TRBJ1-5
size: -
D: -
DNA: TGTGCCACCAGCAGGGGACTTACCGGGGGGGTACGGCAGCCCCAGCATTTT
CDR3: CATSRGLTGGVRQPQHF

V: TRBV5-6
J: TRBJ2-1
size: few
D: TRBD2
DNA: TGTGCCAGCAGCTTTCCCCCTCGCGGGGGGCGTGAGCAGTTCTTC
CDR3: CASSFPPRGGREQFF

V: TRBV5-6
J: TRBJ1-5
size: many
D: -
DNA: TGTGCCAGCAGCCGAGGTGCCGGGCAGCCCCAGCATTTT
CDR3: CASSRGAGQPQHF

V: TRBV10-3
J: TRBJ1-6
size: -
D: -
DNA: TGTGCCATCAGTGAGTCGAGAACAGGGAGGGATTCACCCCTCCACTTT
CDR3: CAISESRTGRDSPLHF

V: TRBV7-9
J: TRBJ1-3
size: few
D: -
DNA: TGTGCCAGCAGCGCAGGGTACGGAAACACCATATATTTT
CDR3: CASSAGYGNTIYF

V: TRBV2
J: TRBJ1-5
size: -
D: -
DNA: TGTGCCAGCAGTGTCCAGAACAATCAGCCCCAGCATTTT
CDR3: CASSVQNNQPQHF

V: TRBV7-9
J: TRBJ2-5
size: few
D: -
DNA: TGTGCCAGCAGCTTACTCGCAGGGCAAGAGACCCAGTACTTC
CDR3: CASSLLAGQETQYF

V: TRBV2
J: TRBJ2-7
size: -
D: -
DNA: TGTGCCAGCGTGAACAGGGCCCACGAGCAGTACTTC
CDR3: CASVNRAHEQYF

V: TRBV10-2
J: TRBJ2-7
size: -
D: -
DNA: TGCGCCAGCAGGCCCGGCGCAGGTTACGAGCAGTACTTC
CDR3: CASRPGAGYEQYF